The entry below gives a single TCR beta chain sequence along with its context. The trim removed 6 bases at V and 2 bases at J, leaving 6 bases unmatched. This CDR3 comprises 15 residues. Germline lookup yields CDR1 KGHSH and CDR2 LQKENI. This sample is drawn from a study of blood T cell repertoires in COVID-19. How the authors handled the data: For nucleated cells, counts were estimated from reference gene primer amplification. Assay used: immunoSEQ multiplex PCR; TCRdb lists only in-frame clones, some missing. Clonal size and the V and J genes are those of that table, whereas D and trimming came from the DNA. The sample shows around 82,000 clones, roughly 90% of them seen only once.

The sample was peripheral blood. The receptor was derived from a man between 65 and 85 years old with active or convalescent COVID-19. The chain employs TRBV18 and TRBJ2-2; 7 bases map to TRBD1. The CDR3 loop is CASSRQGRNTGELFF. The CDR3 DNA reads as TGTGCCAGCTCTCGACAGGGTCGTAACACCGGGGAGCTGTTTTTT.